Below are 5 T cell receptor beta chains sequenced from a single sample in a study of blood T cell repertoires in COVID-19. Sequencing used immunoSEQ multiplex PCR; TCRdb keeps in-frame clones, though not all of them. Counted here are under 300,000 clones, 88% occurring once; the ten biggest clones make up roughly 2%. The sample was PBMCs or T cells enriched from blood (not recorded which). The receptor source for this set is an older woman in a cohort exposed to, infected with or recovered from COVID-19 (not recorded which).

This clone came up a few times. This rearrangement joins TRBV29-1 to TRBJ2-7; 7 bases agree with TRBD1. Germline CDR1 SQVTM, CDR2 ANQGSEA. The CDR3 contains 15 residues. V shed 3 bases, J shed 0 bases, and the junction held 8 bases outside the gene matches. Written as DNA, the CDR3 is TGCAGCGTTGACGTTCGACAGGGATCCTCCTACGAGCAGTACTTC. Amino acids: CSVDVRQGSSYEQYF.

The rearrangement joins TRBV23-1 to TRBJ2-2; tentative D call: TRBD1 (6 bases). TRBV23-1 is marked as an open reading frame, function uncertain. Trimming cost V 2 bases and J 3 bases, with 13 bases left between them. CDR3 size: 16 residues. Here the CDR3 DNA reads TGCGCCAGCAGTCAACTTACAGGGTTGGACACCGGGGAGCTGTTTTTT. It yields the protein CASSQLTGLDTGELFF.

J is TRBJ2-7 and V is TRBV6-5; 7 bases agree with TRBD1. V shed 6 bases and J 4 bases; nucleotides not matched to a gene: 9. Germline V gene data show CDR1 as MNHEY and CDR2 as SVGAGI. This CDR3 contains 14 residues. CDR3 protein: CASRADRVPYEQYF. DNA of the CDR3: TGTGCCAGCAGGGCCGACAGGGTACCATACGAGCAGTACTTC.

The chain employs TRBV29-1 and TRBJ1-5; D not resolved. Germline values: CDR1 SQVTM, CDR2 ANQGSEA. Trimming pared 4 bases from V and 3 bases from J, leaving 10 bases between. The CDR3 has 13 amino acids. CDR3 residues: CSVGGYDNQPQHF. In DNA form, the CDR3 reads TGCAGCGTTGGCGGATATGACAATCAGCCCCAGCATTTT.

The chain recombines TRBV13 with TRBJ2-7; 10 nucleotides match TRBD1. J was trimmed by 4 bases and V by 6 bases; bases with no gene match: 9. The CDR3 spans 15 residues. From germline, CDR1 is PRHDT and CDR2 FYEKMQ (reference sequence). CDR3: CASRTTGTGVYEQYF. In DNA form, the CDR3 reads TGTGCCAGCAGAACCACCGGGACAGGGGTATACGAGCAGTACTTC. The full variable domain, with the rest looked up from reference TRBV13 and TRBJ2-7, is AAGVIQSPRHLIKEKRETATLKCYPIPRHDTVYWYQQGPGQDPQFLISFYEKMQSDKGSIPDRFSAQQFSDYHSELNMSSLELGDSALYFCASRTTGTGVYEQYFGPGTRLTVT.